This T cell receptor (beta chain) was sequenced during a study of cytomegalovirus exposure and HLA in healthy donors. Across the study: Unique TCRs numbering roughly 85 million, obtained from HLA-typed donors, made up an early data release. Study conclusions and caveats: TCR sequences were mostly rare, though some public TCRs occurred in many donors. According to the study, around 160 TCR beta chains were cytomegalovirus-associated.

A remark on this clone: The antigen is not known.

Germline V CDR1 and CDR2: MDHEN, SYDVKM. The CDR3 sequence is 14 residues long. Trimming stripped 6 bases from V and 5 bases from J, with 17 bases between. This PCR relied on a set of 60 Vbeta primers and 13 Jbeta primers. In the original workflow: Later analysis identified around 85 million unique TCR beta chains, 9 million to 13 million shared. Method: immunoSEQ multiplex PCR; TCRdb's copy keeps in-frame clones and lacks some. D and trimming were read from the DNA, whereas the V and J calls and clone size are those reported in that table. The data show some 120,000 clones, 80% seen once. The chain couples TRBV28 to TRBJ2-7, with D possibly matching TRBD1 (6 bases). This TCR was sampled from a female donor in good health and CMV-seronegative. Material for sequencing was PBMCs. The CDR3 loop is CASSHQGLVDEQYF. CDR3 sequence (DNA): TGTGCCAGCAGCCACCAGGGGCTGGTCGACGAGCAGTACTTC.